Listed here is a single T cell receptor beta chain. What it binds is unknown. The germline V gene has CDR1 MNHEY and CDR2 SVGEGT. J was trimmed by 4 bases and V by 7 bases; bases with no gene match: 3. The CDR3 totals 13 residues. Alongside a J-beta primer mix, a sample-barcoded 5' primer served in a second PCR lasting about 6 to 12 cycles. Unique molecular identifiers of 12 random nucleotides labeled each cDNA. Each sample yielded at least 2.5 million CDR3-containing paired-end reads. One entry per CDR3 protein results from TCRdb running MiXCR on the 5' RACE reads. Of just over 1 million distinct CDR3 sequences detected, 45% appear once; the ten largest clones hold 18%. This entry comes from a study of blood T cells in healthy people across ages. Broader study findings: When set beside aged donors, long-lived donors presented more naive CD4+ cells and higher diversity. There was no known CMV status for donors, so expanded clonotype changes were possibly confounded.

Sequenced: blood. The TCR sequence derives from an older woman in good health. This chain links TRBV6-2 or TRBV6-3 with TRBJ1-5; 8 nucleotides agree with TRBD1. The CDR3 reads CASNDRGNQPQHF. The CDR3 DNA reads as TGTGCCAGCAACGACAGGGGAAATCAGCCCCAGCATTTT.